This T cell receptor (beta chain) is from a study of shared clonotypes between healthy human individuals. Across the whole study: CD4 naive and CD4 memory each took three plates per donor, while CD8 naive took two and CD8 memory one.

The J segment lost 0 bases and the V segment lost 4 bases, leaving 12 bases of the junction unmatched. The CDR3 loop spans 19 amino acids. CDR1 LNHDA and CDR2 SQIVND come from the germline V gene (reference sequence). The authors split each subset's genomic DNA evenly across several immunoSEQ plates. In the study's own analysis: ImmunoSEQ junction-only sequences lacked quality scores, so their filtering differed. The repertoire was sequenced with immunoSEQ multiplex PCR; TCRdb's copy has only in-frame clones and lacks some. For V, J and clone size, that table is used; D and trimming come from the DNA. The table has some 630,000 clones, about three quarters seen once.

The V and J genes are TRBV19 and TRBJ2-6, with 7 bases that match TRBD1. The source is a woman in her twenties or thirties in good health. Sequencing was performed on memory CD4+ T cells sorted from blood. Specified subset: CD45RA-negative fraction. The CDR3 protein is CASSTPGTALLSGANVLTF. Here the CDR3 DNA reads TGTGCCAGTAGTACTCCCGGGACAGCCTTACTCTCTGGGGCCAACGTCCTGACTTTC.